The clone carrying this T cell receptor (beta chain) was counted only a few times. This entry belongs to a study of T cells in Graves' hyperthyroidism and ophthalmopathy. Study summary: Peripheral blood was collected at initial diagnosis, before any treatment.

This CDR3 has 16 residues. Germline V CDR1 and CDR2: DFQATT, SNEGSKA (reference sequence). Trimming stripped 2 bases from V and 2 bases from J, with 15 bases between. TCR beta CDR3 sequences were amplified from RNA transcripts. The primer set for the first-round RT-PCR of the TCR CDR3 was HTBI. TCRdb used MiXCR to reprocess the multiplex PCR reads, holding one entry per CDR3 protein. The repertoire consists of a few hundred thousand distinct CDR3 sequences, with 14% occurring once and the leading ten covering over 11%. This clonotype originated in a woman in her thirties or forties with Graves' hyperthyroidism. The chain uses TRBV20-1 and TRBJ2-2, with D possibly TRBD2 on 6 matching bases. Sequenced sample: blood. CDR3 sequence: CSARPIWRGNTGELFF. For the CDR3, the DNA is TGCAGTGCTAGACCGATCTGGCGGGGTAACACCGGGGAGCTGTTTTTT.